What follows are 4 T cell receptor beta chains derived from one specimen sequenced in a study of T cells in Graves' hyperthyroidism and ophthalmopathy. RNA transcripts were the template for amplifying TCR beta CDR3 regions. The TCR CDR3 first-round RT-PCR relied on the HTBI primer set. One entry per CDR3 protein results from TCRdb running MiXCR on the multiplex PCR reads. The sample comprises approximately 420,000 distinct CDR3 sequences, about 15% of which are singletons, and approximately 30% rests with the top ten. Specimen: blood. These receptors were collected from a woman in her 30s with Graves' hyperthyroidism.

A word on this clonotype: The junction departs from germline at one end; a sequencing error may be responsible. The gene calls are TRBV12-3 or TRBV12-4 and TRBJ1-1; D remains ambiguous. The CDR3 has 13 residues. CDR3 amino acids: CANSLTGSREAFF. CDR3 nucleotide sequence: TGTGCCAACAGTTTGACGGGGTCTAGGGAAGCTTTCTTT.

This clonotype came up many times. The gene calls are TRBV18 and TRBJ2-2, with D perhaps TRBD1 (5 bases). The germline V gene encodes CDR1 KGHSH and CDR2 LQKENI. V was pared by 2 bases and J by 6 bases, with 16 bases between. CDR3 length equals 16 residues. The CDR3 DNA sequence: TGTGCCAGCTCACCATTCGAAACAGGTGCGGCCGGGGAGCTGTTTTTT. Translated, it gives CASSPFETGAAGELFF.

This clonotype was seen ten or more times. This rearrangement joins TRBV27 to TRBJ2-3; 10 bases line up with TRBD1. V lost 3 bases, J lost 3 bases, and 6 bases stayed unmatched. Per germline, CDR1 MNHEY and CDR2 SMNVEV (reference sequence). The CDR3 loop spans 16 amino acids. CDR3 amino acids: CASSFDRGRFTDTQYF. CDR3 coding DNA: TGTGCCAGCAGTTTCGACAGGGGGCGGTTTACAGATACGCAGTATTTT.

The V gene is TRBV19, the J gene TRBJ2-7; D possibly corresponds to TRBD2 (5 bases). The CDR3 contains 14 residues. Germline CDR1 is LNHDA and CDR2 is SQIVND (reference sequence). V was trimmed by 6 bases and J by 0 bases, leaving 12 bases between them. CDR3 sequence: CASSRGALSYEQYF. In DNA, the CDR3 is TGTGCCAGTAGCCGGGGAGCGCTCTCCTACGAGCAGTACTTC.